This T cell receptor (beta chain) was sequenced for a study of T-cell memory formation after mild COVID-19. At the level of the study: Largely, TCR clusters stayed within a single donor. Study conclusions and caveats: Researchers found some responding clones in pre-infection memory, a sign that cross-reactive memory joined.

With respect to this clonotype: The antigen is unknown.

TCRdb reanalysed the 5' RACE reads using MiXCR and keeps one entry per CDR3 protein. The repertoire includes some 120,000 distinct CDR3 sequences, 15% to 20% of them detected once, and around 14% sits in the top ten. Sequencing was performed on PBMCs or a T cell subset sorted from them (not recorded which). The receptor's source is an adult woman who had mild COVID-19 (a few samples of this study predate the infection). Cell type and time point are not known.

Here the CDR3 DNA reads TGTGCCAGCAGCCAGGCAGGGACAGGGGTTTCCTACGAGCAGTACTTC. This codes for CASSQAGTGVSYEQYF. The chain couples TRBV3-1 to TRBJ2-7; 10 bases align to TRBD1. The germline CDR1 and CDR2 sequences are LGHDT and YNNKEL (reference sequence). This CDR3 has 16 residues. The V and J ends lost 3 bases and 1 base, in that order; junction bases with no gene match: 6.